This T cell receptor (beta chain) was sequenced in a study of cytomegalovirus exposure and HLA in healthy donors. Study-wide points: Immune exposure information available was restricted to CMV serostatus.

PCR involved 60 Vbeta and 13 Jbeta primers. Assay: immunoSEQ multiplex PCR; the TCRdb copy retains only in-frame clones and omits some. Seen in this sample are 50,000 or so clones; the ten most common clones hold 10% to 15%. The length of the CDR3 is 15 residues. CDR1 and CDR2 from the germline V gene are ENHRY and SYGVKD. Trimming left V 0 bases short and J 3 bases short, with 12 bases between. Turning to this clone: What it binds is unknown.

This sequence joins TRBV10-3 and TRBJ2-7; D perhaps matches TRBD2 (6 bases). This receptor was obtained from a woman between 55 and 75 years old in good health and CMV-seropositive. The sample taken for sequencing was PBMCs. The CDR3 spells CAISESGGPVYEQYF. The CDR3, as DNA: TGTGCCATCAGTGAGTCGGGGGGTCCGGTCTACGAGCAGTACTTC.